This T cell receptor (beta chain) appears in the sequencing data of a study of OX40 agonist ivuxolimab in advanced cancers. Points from the study as a whole: Expanded clones tended on average to be more numerous among CD8+ T cells than CD4+.

Comment on this clone: Antigen unknown.

Assay: immunoSEQ multiplex PCR; the TCRdb copy retains only in-frame clones and omits some. The sample holds roughly 83,000 clones, 84% seen once. From germline, CDR1 is KGHSH and CDR2 LQKENI. The CDR3 sequence is 15 residues long. Trimming stripped 7 bases from V and 2 bases from J, with 17 bases between. This sequence was found in an adult with an advanced solid tumor such as melanoma, head and neck, liver or kidney cancer. The V gene is TRBV18, the J gene TRBJ2-5; D not resolved. Sequenced here: CD4+ or CD8+ T cells sorted from blood, sampled in a trial of the OX40 agonist ivuxolimab. The CDR3 DNA is TGTGCCAGCTATTCGACACAGACGATTCAAGAGACCCAGTACTTC. Protein product: CASYSTQTIQETQYF.